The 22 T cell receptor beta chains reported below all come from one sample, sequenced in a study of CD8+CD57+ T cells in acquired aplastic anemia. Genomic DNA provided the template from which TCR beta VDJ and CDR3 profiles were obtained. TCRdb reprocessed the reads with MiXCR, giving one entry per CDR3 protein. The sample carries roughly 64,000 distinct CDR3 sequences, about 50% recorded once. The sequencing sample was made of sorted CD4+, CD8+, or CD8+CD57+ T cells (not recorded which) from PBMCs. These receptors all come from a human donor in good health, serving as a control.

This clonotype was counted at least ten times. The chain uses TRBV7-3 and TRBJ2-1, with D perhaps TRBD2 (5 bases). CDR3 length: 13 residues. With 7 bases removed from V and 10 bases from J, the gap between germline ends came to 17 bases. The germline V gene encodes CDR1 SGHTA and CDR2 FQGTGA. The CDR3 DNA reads TGTGCCAGCAACCCGTCCGGAGGAAAAGAGCAGTTCTTC. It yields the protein CASNPSGGKEQFF.

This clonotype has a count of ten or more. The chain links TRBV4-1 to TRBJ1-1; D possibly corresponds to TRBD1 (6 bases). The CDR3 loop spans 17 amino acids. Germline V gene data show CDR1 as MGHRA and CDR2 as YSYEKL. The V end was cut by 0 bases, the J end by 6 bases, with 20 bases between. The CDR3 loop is CASSQEGTGHIHPEAFF. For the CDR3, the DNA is TGCGCCAGCAGCCAAGAGGGTACGGGACACATCCACCCTGAAGCTTTCTTT.

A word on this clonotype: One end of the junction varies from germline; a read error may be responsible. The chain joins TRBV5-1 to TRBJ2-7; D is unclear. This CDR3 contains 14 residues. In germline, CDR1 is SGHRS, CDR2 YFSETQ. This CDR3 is CASSRDKDVYEQCF. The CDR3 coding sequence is TGCGCCAGCAGCCGAGATAAGGACGTCTACGAGCAGTGCTTC.

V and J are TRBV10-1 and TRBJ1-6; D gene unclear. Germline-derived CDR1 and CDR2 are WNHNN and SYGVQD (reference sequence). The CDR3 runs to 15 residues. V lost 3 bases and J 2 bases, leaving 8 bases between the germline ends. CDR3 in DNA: TGCGCCAGCAGTGACGGGAGGACCTATAATTCACCCCTCCACTTT. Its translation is CASSDGRTYNSPLHF.

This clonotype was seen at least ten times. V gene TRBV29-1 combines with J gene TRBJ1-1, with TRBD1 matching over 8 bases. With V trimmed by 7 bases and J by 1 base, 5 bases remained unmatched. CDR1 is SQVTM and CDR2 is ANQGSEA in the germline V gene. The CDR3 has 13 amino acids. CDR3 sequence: CSGDDRGNTEAFF. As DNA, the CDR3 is TGCAGCGGAGATGACAGGGGGAACACTGAAGCTTTCTTT.

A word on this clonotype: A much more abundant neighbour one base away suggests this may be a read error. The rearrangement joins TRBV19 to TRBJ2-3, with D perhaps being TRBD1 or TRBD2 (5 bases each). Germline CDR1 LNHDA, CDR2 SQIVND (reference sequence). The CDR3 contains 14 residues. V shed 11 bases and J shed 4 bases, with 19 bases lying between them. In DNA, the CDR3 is TGTGCCTGGAGGAAAAAGGGGAGCCCAGATACGCAGTATTTT. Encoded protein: CAWRKKGSPDTQYF.

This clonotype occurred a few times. The DNA of the CDR3 is TGTGCCACCAGCAGAGATCAAGAGCGTTCTGAGCAGTTCTTC. Its translation is CATSRDQERSEQFF. This chain links TRBV15 with TRBJ2-5; D not certain. The J call may be faulty, since TRBJ2-1 better matches the DNA end. The V gene's germline CDR1 is LNHNV and CDR2 YYDKDF (reference sequence). The CDR3 loop spans 14 amino acids.

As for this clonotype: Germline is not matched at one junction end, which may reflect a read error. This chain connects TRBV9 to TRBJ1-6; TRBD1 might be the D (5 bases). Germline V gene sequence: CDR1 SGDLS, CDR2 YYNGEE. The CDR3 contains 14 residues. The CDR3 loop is CASSVARRESPLHF. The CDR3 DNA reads TGCGCCAGCAGCGTAGCCCGCAGGGAATCACCCCTCCACTTT.

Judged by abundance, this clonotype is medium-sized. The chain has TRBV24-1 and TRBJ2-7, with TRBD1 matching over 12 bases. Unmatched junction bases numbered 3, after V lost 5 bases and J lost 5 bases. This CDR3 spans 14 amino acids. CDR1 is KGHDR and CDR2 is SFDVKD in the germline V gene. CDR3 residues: CATSAGTGGDEQYF. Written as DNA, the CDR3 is TGTGCCACCAGTGCCGGGACAGGGGGCGACGAGCAGTACTTC.

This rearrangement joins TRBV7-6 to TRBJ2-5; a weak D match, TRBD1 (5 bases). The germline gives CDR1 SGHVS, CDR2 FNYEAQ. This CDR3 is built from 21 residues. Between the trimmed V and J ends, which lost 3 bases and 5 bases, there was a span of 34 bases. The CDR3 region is CASSLAPPQPPGHSPSETQYF. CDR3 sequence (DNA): TGTGCCAGCAGCTTGGCTCCCCCCCAACCCCCTGGACATTCACCATCCGAGACCCAGTACTTC. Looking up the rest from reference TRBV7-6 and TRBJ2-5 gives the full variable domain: GAGVSQSPRYKVTKRGQDVALRCDPISGHVSLYWYRQALGQGPEFLTYFNYEAQQDKSGLPNDRFSAERPEGSISTLTIQRTEQRDSAMYRCASSLAPPQPPGHSPSETQYFGPGTRLLVL.

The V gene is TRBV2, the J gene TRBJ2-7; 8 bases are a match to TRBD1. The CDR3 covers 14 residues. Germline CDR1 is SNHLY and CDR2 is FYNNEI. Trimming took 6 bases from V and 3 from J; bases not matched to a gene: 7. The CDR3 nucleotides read TGTGCCAGCAGCGACAGGGGACCGTACTACGAGCAGTACTTC. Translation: CASSDRGPYYEQYF.

The CDR3 loop reads CASSSPLSGTSGRSSYNEQFF. CDR3 DNA: TGTGCCAGCAGCTCCCCCCTTTCCGGGACTAGCGGTCGTAGCTCCTACAATGAGCAGTTCTTC. This chain uses TRBV7-3 with TRBJ2-1, with 11 bases identical to TRBD2. CDR1 SGHTA and CDR2 FQGTGA come from the germline V gene. CDR3 length equals 21 residues. J lost 0 bases, V lost 4 bases, and 17 bases had no gene match.

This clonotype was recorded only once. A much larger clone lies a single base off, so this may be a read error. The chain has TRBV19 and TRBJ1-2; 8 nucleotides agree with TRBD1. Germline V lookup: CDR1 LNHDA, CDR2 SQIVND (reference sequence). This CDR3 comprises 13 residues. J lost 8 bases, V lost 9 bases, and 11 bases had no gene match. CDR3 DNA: TGTGCCAGCAACTCGGGACAGGTGGGGGGCTACACCTTC. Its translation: CASNSGQVGGYTF.

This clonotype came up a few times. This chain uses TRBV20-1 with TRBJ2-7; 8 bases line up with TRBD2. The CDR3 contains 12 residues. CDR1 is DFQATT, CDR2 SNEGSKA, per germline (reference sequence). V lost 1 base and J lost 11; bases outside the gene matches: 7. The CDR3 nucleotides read TGCAGTGCTAGAGCCCGGGGGGGACGGGAGTACTTC. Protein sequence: CSARARGGREYF.

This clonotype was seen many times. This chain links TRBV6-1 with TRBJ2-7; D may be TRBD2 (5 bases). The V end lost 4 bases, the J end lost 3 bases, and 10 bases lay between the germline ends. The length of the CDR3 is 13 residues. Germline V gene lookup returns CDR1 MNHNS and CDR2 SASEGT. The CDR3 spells CASSAEEVYEQYF. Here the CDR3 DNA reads TGTGCCAGCAGTGCTGAGGAGGTCTACGAGCAGTACTTC.

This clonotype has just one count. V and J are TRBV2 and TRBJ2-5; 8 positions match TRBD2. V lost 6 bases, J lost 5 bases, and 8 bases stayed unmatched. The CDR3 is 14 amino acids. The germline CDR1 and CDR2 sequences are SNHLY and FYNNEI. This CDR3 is CASRGLALGETQYF. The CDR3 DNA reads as TGTGCCAGCAGAGGACTAGCCCTTGGGGAGACCCAGTACTTC.

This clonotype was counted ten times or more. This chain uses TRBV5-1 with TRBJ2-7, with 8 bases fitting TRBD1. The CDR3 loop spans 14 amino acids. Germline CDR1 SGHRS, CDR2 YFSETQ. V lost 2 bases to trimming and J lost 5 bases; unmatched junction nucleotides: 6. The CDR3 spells CASSFRGQVDEQYF. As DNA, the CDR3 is TGCGCCAGCAGCTTTAGGGGACAGGTAGACGAGCAGTACTTC.

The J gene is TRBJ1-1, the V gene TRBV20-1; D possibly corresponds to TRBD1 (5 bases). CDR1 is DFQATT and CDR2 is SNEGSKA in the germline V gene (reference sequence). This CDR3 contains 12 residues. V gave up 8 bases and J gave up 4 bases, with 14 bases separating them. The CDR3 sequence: CSYSIGTTEAFF. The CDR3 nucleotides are TGCAGTTACTCGATAGGGACCACTGAAGCTTTCTTT.

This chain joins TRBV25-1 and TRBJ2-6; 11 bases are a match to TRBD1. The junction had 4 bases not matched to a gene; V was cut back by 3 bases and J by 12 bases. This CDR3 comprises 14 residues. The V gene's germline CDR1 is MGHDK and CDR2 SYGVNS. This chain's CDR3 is CASSEIGTGGVLTF. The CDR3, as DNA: TGTGCCAGCAGTGAGATAGGGACAGGGGGCGTCCTGACTTTC.

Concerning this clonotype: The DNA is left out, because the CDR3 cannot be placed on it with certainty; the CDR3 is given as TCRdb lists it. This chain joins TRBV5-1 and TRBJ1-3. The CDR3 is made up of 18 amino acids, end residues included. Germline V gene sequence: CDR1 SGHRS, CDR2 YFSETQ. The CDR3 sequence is CASSIYLCSELIGNTIYF.

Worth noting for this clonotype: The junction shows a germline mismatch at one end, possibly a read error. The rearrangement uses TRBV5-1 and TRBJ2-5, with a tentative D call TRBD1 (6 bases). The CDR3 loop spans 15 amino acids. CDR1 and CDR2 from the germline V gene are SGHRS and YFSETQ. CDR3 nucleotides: TGCGCCAGCAGTTTGGCGACAGGTCTCCAAGAGACCCAGTACTTC. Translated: CASSLATGLQETQYF.

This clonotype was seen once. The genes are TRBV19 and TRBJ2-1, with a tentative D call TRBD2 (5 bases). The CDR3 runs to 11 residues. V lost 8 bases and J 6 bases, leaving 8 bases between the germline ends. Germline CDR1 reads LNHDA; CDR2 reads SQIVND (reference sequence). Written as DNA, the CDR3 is TGTGCCAGTGGACTCATCAATGAGCAGTTCTTC. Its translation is CASGLINEQFF.